The T cell receptor beta chain described here comes from a study of T cell responses to AZD1222 COVID-19 vaccine. Only in-frame clones appear in the TCRdb table, and some are missing; sequencing was by immunoSEQ multiplex PCR. The sample holds 200,000 or so clones, around 87% seen once. The specimen was peripheral blood, collected on day 0 of MenACWY control vaccination. The TCR comes from an adult in good health.

DNA for the CDR3: TGTGCCAGCAGCCAAGATGTTGGGCGGGGAGGTTCCTACGAGCAGTACTTC. Translating gives CASSQDVGRGGSYEQYF. V and J are TRBV14 and TRBJ2-7; maybe TRBD2 (6 bases). CDR1 SGHDN and CDR2 FVKESK come from the germline V gene. V gave up 0 bases and J gave up 1 base, with 16 bases separating them. This CDR3 comprises 17 residues.